The source of this T cell receptor beta chain is a study of PD-L1 blockade in urothelial cancer (dated by TCRdb to 2016 to 2017). Concerning the study at large: Therapy was started in about 2014 for all patients, and atezolizumab 1,200 mg was administered intravenously every 3 weeks. About nine tenths of the roughly 29 patients were identified as males with urothelial cancer of bladder origin, and a prior smoking history was reported by 18 of 29 patients. An ECOG performance status of 0 or 1 was recorded for the patients, and 0 to 3 prior chemotherapy regimens had been received by the patients. Blood samples were analyzed at two time points: 3 weeks after treatment start (second dose) and 6 weeks after treatment start. A median of roughly 140,000 T cells and some 82,000 unique TCRs was obtained from blood samples, and a median clonality of 0.080 was observed. Somatic, immune and clinical correlates of response to PD-L1 blockade with atezolizumab in urothelial cancer were the focus of an exploratory multi-omic analysis. Pretreatment tumor samples, along with matched peripheral blood serially collected before and after atezolizumab treatment, were subjected to TCR sequencing. Durable clinical benefit was defined as a progression-free survival longer than 6 months, and TCR features were additionally tested against progression-free survival and overall survival. In the same patients, whole exome sequencing and RNA sequencing of pretreatment tumors were performed in addition to TCR sequencing. Durable clinical benefit was achieved by nine patients and was not achieved by 20 patients. Twenty-nine patients had pretreatment blood TCR-seq, some 25 had at least one posttreatment blood collection, and some 25 had tumor TCR-seq. Beyond this particular receptor, the publication reports: Because the sample size was small (n of about 27) and many exploratory analyses were performed, the results are intended to be hypothesis-generating. A pretreatment peripheral blood TCR clonality below the median was linked to improved progression-free and overall survival. Among patients with durable benefit, tumor-associated TCR clones showed greater expansion in peripheral blood 3 weeks after treatment started (n ≈ 21, p = 0.022).

Synthetic TCR analog templates were spiked into each PCR so that absolute template abundance could be estimated from read counts. TCRbeta CDR3 regions were amplified from genomic DNA with bias-controlled V and J gene primers using the immunoSEQ assay. Sequencing of rearranged TCRbeta segments was performed at approximately 20X coverage. Per the authors' processing: Clustering was used to correct sequencing errors, and CDR3s were annotated against IMGT so that V, D and J genes could be assigned. Downstream analyses used only productive TCRbeta rearrangements and left out out-of-frame or stop-codon sequences. To compute clonality, Shannon entropy was normalized by the log of the number of unique productive sequences and then subtracted from one. Fisher's exact test with Benjamini-Hochberg correction, at a threshold of adjusted p below 0.01, was used to find clones that differed between time points or between blood and tumor. Drawn from immuneACCESS, this table holds only the in-frame rearrangements with V and J called that TCRdb kept. Clones are partly lost; checked studies trace under half to an unresolved V gene and leave the rest unexplained. That table is the source of V, J and clone size, and D and trimming were worked out from the DNA. This sample comprises roughly 42,000 clones, roughly 77% of them detected only once. Approximately 2.7% of the sample is held by the ten biggest clonotypes.

CDR1 SEHNR and CDR2 FQNEAQ are derived from the germline V gene (reference sequence). V was cut back by 5 bases and J by 6 bases, leaving a gap of 13 bases between them. The CDR3 goes from the cysteine to the phenylalanine over 13 residues. The kept DNA is CDR3 alone, 39 bases in frame from the first base. Concerning this clone itself: This clone's antigen is unknown. No per-base quality is available; no much larger clone lies one base away.

The cohort comprised about 30 patients with locally advanced or metastatic urothelial carcinoma treated at Memorial Sloan Kettering on a trial protocol. Peripheral blood mononuclear cells were collected from each patient pretreatment and during treatment, giving between 1 and 8 total time points per patient. The Qiagen DNeasy Blood extraction kit was used to purify genomic DNA from total PBMCs and tumor samples. PBMCs were collected pretreatment and during treatment and were isolated and stored as previously described. Specimen: PBMCs, collected around atezolizumab (anti-PD-L1) treatment. The chain is made from TRBV7-9 and TRBJ1-1, and the D gene may be TRBD1, 5 bases matching. The sequence derives from a man in his 70s with urothelial cancer. The DNA sequence follows: TGTGCCAGCAGCCAAGGACACCGGGCTGAAGCTTTCTTT. The resulting protein is CASSQGHRAEAFF. Here the CDR3 is joined to the reference TRBV7-9 and TRBJ1-1 genes, and the full variable domain is: DTGVSQNPRHKITKRGQNVTFRCDPISEHNRLYWYRQTLGQGPEFLTYFQNEAQLEKSRLLSDRFSAERPKGSFSTLEIQRTEQGDSAMYLCASSQGHRAEAFFGQGTRLTVV.